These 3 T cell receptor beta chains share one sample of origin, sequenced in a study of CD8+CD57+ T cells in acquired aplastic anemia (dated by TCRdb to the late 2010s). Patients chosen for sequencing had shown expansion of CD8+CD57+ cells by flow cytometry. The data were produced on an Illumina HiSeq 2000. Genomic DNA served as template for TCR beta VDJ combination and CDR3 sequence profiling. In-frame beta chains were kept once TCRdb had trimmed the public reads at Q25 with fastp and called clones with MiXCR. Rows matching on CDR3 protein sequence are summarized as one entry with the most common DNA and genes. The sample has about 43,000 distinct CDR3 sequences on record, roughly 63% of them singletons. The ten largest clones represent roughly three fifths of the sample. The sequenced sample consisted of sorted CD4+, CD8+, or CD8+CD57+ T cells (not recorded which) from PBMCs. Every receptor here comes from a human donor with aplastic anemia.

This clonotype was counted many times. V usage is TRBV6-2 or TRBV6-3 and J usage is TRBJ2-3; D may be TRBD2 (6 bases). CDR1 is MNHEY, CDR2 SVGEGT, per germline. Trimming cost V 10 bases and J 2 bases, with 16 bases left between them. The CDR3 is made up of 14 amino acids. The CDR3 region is CATQGRDFTDTQYF. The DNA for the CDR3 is TGTGCCACCCAGGGTCGGGACTTCACAGATACGCAGTATTTT.

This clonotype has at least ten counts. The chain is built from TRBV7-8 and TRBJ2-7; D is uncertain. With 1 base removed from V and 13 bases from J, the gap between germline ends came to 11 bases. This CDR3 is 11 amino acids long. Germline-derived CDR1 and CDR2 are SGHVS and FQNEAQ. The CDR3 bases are TGTGCCAGCAGCTTAGTCGGGCCGGCATACTTC. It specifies CASSLVGPAYF.

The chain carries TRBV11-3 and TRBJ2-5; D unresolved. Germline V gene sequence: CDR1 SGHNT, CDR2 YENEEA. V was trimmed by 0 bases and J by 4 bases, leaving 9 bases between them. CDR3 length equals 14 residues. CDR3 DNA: TGTGCCAGCAGCTTAGATCACTTTCGAGAGACCCAGTACTTC. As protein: CASSLDHFRETQYF.